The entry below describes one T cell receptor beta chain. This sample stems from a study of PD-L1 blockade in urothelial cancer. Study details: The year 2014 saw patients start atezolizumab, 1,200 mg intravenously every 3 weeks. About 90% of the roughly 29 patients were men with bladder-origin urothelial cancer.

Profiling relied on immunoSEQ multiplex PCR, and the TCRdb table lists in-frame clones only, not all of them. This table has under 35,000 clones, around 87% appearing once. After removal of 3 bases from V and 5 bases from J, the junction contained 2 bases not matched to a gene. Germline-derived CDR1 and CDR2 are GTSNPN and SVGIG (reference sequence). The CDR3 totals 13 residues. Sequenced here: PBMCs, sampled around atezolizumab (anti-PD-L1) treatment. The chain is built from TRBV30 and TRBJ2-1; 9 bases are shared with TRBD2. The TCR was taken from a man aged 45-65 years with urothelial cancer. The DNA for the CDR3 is TGTGCCTGGAGCATAGCGGGAGACAATGAGCAGTTCTTC. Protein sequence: CAWSIAGDNEQFF.